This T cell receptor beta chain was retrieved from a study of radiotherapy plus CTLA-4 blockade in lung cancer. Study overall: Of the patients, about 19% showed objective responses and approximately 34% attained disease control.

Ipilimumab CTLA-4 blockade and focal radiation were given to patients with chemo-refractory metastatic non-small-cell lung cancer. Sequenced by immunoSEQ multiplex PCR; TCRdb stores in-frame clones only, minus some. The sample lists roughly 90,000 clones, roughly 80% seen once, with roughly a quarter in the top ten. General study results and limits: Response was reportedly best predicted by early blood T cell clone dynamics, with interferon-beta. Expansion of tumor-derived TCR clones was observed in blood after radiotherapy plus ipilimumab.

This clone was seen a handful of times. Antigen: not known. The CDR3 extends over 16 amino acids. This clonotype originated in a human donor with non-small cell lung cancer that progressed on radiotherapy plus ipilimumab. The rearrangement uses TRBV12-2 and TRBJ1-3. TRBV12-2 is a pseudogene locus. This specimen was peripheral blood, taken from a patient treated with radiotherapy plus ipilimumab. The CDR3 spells CASREIALHSGNTIYF. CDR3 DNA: TGTGCAAGTCGCGAAATCGCGTTGCACTCTGGAAACACCATATATTTT.